The source of this T cell receptor (beta chain) is a study of blood T cell repertoires in COVID-19. CDR1 MGHRA and CDR2 YSYEKL come from the germline V gene. V lost 0 bases, J lost 1 base, and 16 bases stayed unmatched. The CDR3 sequence is 20 residues long. Measured with immunoSEQ multiplex PCR; TCRdb has only the in-frame clones, and not every one. The sample includes about 160,000 clones, roughly 84% of them seen just once. The J gene is TRBJ1-1, the V gene TRBV4-1, with 8 positions matching TRBD1. The clonotype comes from a man aged 18 to 29 with active or convalescent COVID-19. The sequenced sample was peripheral blood. CDR3 protein: CASSQEMLKGRGPTNTEAFF. The CDR3 DNA is TGCGCCAGCAGCCAAGAGATGTTGAAGGGCAGGGGGCCTACGAACACTGAAGCTTTCTTT.